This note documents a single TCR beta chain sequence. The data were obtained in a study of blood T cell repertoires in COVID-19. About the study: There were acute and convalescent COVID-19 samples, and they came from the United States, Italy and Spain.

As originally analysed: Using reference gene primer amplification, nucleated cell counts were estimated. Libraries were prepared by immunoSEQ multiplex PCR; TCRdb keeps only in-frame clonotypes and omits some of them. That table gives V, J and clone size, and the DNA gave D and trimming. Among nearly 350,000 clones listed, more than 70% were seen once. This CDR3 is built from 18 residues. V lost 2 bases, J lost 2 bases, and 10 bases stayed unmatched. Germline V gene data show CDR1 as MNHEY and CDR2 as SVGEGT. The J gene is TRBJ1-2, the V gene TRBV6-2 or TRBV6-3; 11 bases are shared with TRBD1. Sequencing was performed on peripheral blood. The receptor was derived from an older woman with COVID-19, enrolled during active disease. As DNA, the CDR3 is TGTGCCAGCAGTTACGAGGTGGACAGGGGGCGGAAAAACTATGGCTACACCTTC. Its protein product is CASSYEVDRGRKNYGYTF.